This is a list of T cell receptor beta chains from one sample in a study of T cells in Graves' hyperthyroidism and ophthalmopathy. Each CDR3 protein gets one entry after TCRdb re-called the multiplex PCR reads with MiXCR. The profile covers 300,000 to 350,000 distinct CDR3 sequences, with around a sixth appearing a single time and 15% taken by the ten largest. Sequencing input: blood. Receptors were obtained from a woman in her thirties or forties with Graves' ophthalmopathy. The CDR3 runs from the conserved cysteine through the conserved F or W. The order of the fields is V gene, D gene, J gene, clone size, CDR3 protein. D genes are given only for firm matches. Size values are once, few and many counts, or a class for expanded clones, and some rows have none.

>TRBV29-1|.|TRBJ2-7|many
CSVFNTGSSYEQYF
>TRBV29-1|.|TRBJ1-5|many
CSAKTGSNQPQHF
>TRBV19|TRBD1|TRBJ1-5|.
CASCPTGVNQPQHF
>TRBV7-6|TRBD1|TRBJ2-2|many
CASSLPPGQAELFF
>TRBV4-3|.|TRBJ2-3|few
CASSQDRRTQYF
>TRBV6-5|.|TRBJ1-1|many
CASSYSSASGAFF
>TRBV29-1|TRBD2|TRBJ2-1|many
CSVLAGGYNEQFF
>TRBV7-2|.|TRBJ1-4|many
CASSLGGRSEKLFF
>TRBV6-5|.|TRBJ2-2|many
CASSCTQGVSGELFF
>TRBV9|TRBD2|TRBJ2-5|once
CASSKEGLAQETQYF
>TRBV28|TRBD1|TRBJ1-1|medium-sized
CASSRDRVGTEAFF
>TRBV29-1|.|TRBJ2-5|many
CSVELGAQLTEAQYF
>TRBV28|TRBD1|TRBJ1-2|.
CASREQGAFYGYTF
>TRBV6-5|TRBD1|TRBJ1-5|many
CASSRPRDRGRDSNQPQHF
>TRBV24-1|.|TRBJ2-2|many
CATSGKGELFF
>TRBV12-3/TRBV12-4|.|TRBJ1-5|many
CASSLGKNQPQHF
>TRBV18|.|TRBJ1-5|many
CASSPNRVNQPQHF
>TRBV7-2|TRBD1|TRBJ2-7|many
CASSSTGPYEQYF
>TRBV19|.|TRBJ1-1|many
CASSMVNTEAFF
>TRBV6-1|.|TRBJ2-7|many
CASTSPAALYEQYF
>TRBV11-2|.|TRBJ1-1|many
CASSAAPGKDTEAFF
>TRBV18|.|TRBJ1-2|.
CASSPEGGLYGYTF
>TRBV12-3/TRBV12-4|.|TRBJ1-2|.
CASTPGQGSDGYTF
>TRBV11-3|TRBD1|TRBJ2-7|few
CASSMGQGFGEQYF
>TRBV6-1|TRBD1|TRBJ2-7|.
CASIPDRQTWSYEQYF
>TRBV20-1|TRBD1|TRBJ1-1|once
CSANLGTGVGAFF
>TRBV11-2|TRBD2|TRBJ2-7|.
CASSLDPSGGAHGQYF
>TRBV29-1|TRBD1|TRBJ2-5|many
CSVEATGVAQETQYF
>TRBV13|TRBD2|TRBJ2-7|many
CASSQAGGPEQYF
>TRBV12-3/TRBV12-4|TRBD1|TRBJ1-1|many
CASTTGVITEAFF
>TRBV6-1|.|TRBJ2-7|.
CASSTASLLYEQYF
>TRBV4-1|TRBD2|TRBJ2-5|many
CASSQIAGVQETQYF
>TRBV19|TRBD2|TRBJ2-7|many
CASSIDSGLAENYEQYF
>TRBV6-1|TRBD2|TRBJ2-7|.
CASSLSGSSGGYEQYF
>TRBV9|.|TRBJ1-2|few
CASTRSGGYGYTF
>TRBV27|.|TRBJ2-1|many
CASSPPGSWQFF
>TRBV5-1|.|TRBJ1-1|many
CASSPMMEVEAFF
>TRBV9|TRBD1|TRBJ1-1|many
CASSPGQGTMNTEAFF
>TRBV28|.|TRBJ1-2|.
CASSLPGADYGYTF
>TRBV29-1|.|TRBJ1-3|many
CSVEDPQESSSSGNTIYF
>TRBV24-1|TRBD2|TRBJ2-4|many
CATSDPSGRSKNIQYF
>TRBV7-9|.|TRBJ1-2|.
CASSFSSVRYGYTF
>TRBV7-8|.|TRBJ1-2|many
CASSLAGGEGYTF
>TRBV27|.|TRBJ1-3|many
CASSLSRGVGNTIYF
>TRBV9|.|.|.
CASSPNPDRYYEQFF
>TRBV30|TRBD1|TRBJ1-1|many
CAWRGQGASTEAFF
>TRBV28|TRBD2|TRBJ2-7|.
CASSLGGSREQYF
>TRBV29-1|TRBD1|TRBJ1-1|.
CSVTRTGDAEAFF
>TRBV4-1|TRBD1|TRBJ1-1|many
CASSQDGDRPEAFF
>TRBV14|.|TRBJ2-5|many
CASSRALIQETQYF
>TRBV28|TRBD1|TRBJ1-2|many
CASSLYGQGVGGAGYTF
>TRBV20-1|.|TRBJ2-4|many
CSVSWRRVEYPIPHDIQYF
>TRBV9|TRBD1|TRBJ1-2|many
CASSVGTGAGYGYTF